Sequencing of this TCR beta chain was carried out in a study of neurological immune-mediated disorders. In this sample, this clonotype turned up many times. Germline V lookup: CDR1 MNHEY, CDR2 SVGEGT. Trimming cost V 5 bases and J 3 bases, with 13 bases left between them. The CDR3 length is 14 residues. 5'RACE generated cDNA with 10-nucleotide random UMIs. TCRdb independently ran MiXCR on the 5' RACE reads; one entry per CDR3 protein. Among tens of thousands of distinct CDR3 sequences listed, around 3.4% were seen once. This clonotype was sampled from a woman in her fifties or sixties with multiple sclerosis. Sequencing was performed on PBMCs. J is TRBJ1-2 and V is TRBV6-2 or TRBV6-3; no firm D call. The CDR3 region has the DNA TGTGCCAGCAGTCGTCTGTCAGGCTACTATGGCTACACCTTC. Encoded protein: CASSRLSGYYGYTF.